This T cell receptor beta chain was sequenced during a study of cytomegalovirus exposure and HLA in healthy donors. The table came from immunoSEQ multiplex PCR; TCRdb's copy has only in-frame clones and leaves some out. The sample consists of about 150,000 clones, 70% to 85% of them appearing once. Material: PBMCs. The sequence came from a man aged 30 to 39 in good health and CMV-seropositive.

In DNA form, the CDR3 reads TGTGCCAGCAGCTTGGATGGGTGGCTAGCGGGAGGAGGGACCGGGGAGCTGTTTTTT. Translated: CASSLDGWLAGGGTGELFF. This chain connects TRBV5-4 to TRBJ2-2; 11 nucleotides match TRBD2. The CDR3 covers 19 residues. The V gene's germline CDR1 is SGHNT and CDR2 YYREEE (reference sequence). V dropped 0 bases and J dropped 5; count of bases not matched to a gene: 12.